The source of this T cell receptor beta chain is a study of blood T cell repertoires in COVID-19. Sequenced by immunoSEQ multiplex PCR; TCRdb stores in-frame clones only, minus some. The sample yields roughly 50,000 clones, about 89% seen once. The CDR3 totals 15 residues. Trimming cost V 2 bases and J 2 bases, with 10 bases left between them. CDR1 is KGHSH, CDR2 LQKENI, per germline. What was sequenced was peripheral blood. V and J are TRBV18 and TRBJ1-5, with D unresolved. This sequence originates from a human donor in a cohort sampled during active COVID-19. In DNA form, the CDR3 reads TGTGCCAGCTCACCAGGTGCGGGCGGCAATCAGCCCCAGCATTTT. Translation: CASSPGAGGNQPQHF. Variable domain in full (rest from reference TRBV18 and TRBJ1-5): NAGVMQNPRHLVRRRGQEARLRCSPMKGHSHVYWYRQLPEEGLKFMVYLQKENIIDESGMPKERFSAEFPKEGPSILRIQQVVRGDSAAYFCASSPGAGGNQPQHFGDGTRLSIL.